This record concerns one T cell receptor (beta chain) sequence. Its antigen is not identified. In the PCR, 60 Vbeta and 13 Jbeta primers were used. TCRdb's table, derived via immunoSEQ multiplex PCR, lists solely in-frame clones and lacks some. The sample contains about 160,000 clones, 80% to 90% of which appear only once. This entry belongs to a study of cytomegalovirus exposure and HLA in healthy donors. Study results and caveats: Among the most significant clusters, several appeared linked to common viral pathogens in a later analysis.

Sample: PBMCs. The origin of this receptor is a young man in good health and CMV-seropositive.

The CDR3 coding sequence is TGTGCCAGCAGCACCGAGGGACAGAACTATGGCTACACCTTC. Its translation is CASSTEGQNYGYTF. V is TRBV7-9 and J is TRBJ1-2, with TRBD1 identical over 7 bases. With 5 bases clipped from V and 2 bases from J, the junction kept 5 bases outside the gene matches. Germline CDR1 reads SEHNR; CDR2 reads FQNEAQ (reference sequence). This CDR3 spans 14 amino acids.